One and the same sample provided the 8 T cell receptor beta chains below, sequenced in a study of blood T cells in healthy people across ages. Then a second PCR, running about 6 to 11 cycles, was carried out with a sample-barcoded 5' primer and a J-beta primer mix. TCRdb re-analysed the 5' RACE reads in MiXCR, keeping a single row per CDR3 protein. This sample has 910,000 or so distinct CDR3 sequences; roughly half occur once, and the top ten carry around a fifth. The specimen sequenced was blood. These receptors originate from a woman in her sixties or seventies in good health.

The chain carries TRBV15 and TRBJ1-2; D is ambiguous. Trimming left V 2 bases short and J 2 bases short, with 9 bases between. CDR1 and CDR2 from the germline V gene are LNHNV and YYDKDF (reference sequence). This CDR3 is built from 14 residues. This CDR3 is CATSRQAGNYGYTF. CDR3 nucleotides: TGTGCCACCAGCAGACAGGCGGGGAACTATGGCTACACCTTC.

In nucleotides, the CDR3 is TGTGCCAGCAGTTTTTCTGTGAACGCAGATACGCAGTATTTT. Translating gives CASSFSVNADTQYF. This chain uses TRBV12-3 or TRBV12-4 with TRBJ2-3; no reliable D call. This CDR3 is built from 14 residues. Trimming pared 3 bases from V and 4 bases from J, leaving 11 bases between.

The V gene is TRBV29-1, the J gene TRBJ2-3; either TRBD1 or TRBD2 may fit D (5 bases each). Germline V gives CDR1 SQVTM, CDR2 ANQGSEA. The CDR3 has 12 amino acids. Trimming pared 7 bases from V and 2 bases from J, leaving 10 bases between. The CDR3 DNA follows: TGCAGCGCAGGGACCGCCACAGATACGCAGTATTTT. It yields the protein CSAGTATDTQYF.

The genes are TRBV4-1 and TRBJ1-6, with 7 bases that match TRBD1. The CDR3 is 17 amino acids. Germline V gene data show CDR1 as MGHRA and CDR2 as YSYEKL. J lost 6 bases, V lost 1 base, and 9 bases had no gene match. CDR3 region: CASSQGPAGGSNSPLHF. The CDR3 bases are TGCGCCAGCAGCCAAGGGCCCGCAGGGGGAAGTAATTCACCCCTCCACTTT.

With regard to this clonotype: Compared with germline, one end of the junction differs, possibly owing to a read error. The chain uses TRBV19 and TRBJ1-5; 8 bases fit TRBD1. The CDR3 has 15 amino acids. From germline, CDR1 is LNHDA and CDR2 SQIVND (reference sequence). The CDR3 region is CASKDRAIGSQPQHF. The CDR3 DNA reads TGTGCTAGTAAGGACAGGGCGATTGGTAGTCAGCCCCAGCATTTT.

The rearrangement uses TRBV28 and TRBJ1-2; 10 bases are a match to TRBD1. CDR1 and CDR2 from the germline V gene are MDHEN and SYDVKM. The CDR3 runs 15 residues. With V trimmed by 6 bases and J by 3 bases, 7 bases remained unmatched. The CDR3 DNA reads TGTGCCAGCAGACCCGACAGGGGGCAGGACTATGGCTACACCTTC. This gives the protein CASRPDRGQDYGYTF.

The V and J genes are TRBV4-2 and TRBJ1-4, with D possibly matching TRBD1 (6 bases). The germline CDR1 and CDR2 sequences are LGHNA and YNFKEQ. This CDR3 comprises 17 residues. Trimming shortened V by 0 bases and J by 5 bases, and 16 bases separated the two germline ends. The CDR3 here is CASSQDGGGRGNEKLFF. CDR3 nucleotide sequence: TGTGCCAGCAGCCAAGATGGGGGGGGGCGAGGGAATGAAAAACTGTTTTTT.

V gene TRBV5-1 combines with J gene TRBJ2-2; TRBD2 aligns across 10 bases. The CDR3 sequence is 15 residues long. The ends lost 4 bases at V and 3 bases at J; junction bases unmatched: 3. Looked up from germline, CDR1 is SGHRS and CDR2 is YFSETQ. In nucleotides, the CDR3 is TGCGCCAGCAGCCGGACTAGCGGCGACACCGGGGAGCTGTTTTTT. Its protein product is CASSRTSGDTGELFF.